The 12 T cell receptor beta chains listed next were all sequenced from one sample in a study of beta chain features in type 1 diabetes. Reverse transcribing all isolated RNA meant expressed TCRB transcripts were sequenced. Assay used: immunoSEQ multiplex PCR; TCRdb lists only in-frame clones, some missing. Altogether under 300,000 clones are present, around 26% being singletons, with the ten largest covering 3% to 4%. Sequencing was done on a sample of central memory CD4+ T cells from blood. Receptors originate from a young man in good health.

In its sample, this clone was seen a few times. The V call is TRBV30, the J call TRBJ2-3; possible D gene TRBD1, 5 bases. Germline V gives CDR1 GTSNPN, CDR2 SVGIG (reference sequence). The CDR3 has 16 residues. The V end was cut by 1 base, the J end by 3 bases, with 17 bases between. Here the CDR3 DNA reads TGTGCCTGGAGTGGTGGGGCAGACAAACCAACAGATACGCAGTATTTT. Encoded protein: CAWSGGADKPTDTQYF.

V is TRBV4-3 and J is TRBJ2-7, with D tentatively TRBD1 (6 bases). The V gene lost 0 bases and the J gene lost 5 bases, with 11 bases spanning the gap. From germline, CDR1 is LGHNA and CDR2 YSLEER. This CDR3 comprises 14 residues. DNA of the CDR3: TGCGCCAGCAGCCAAGAACTGGGGGCCAACGAGCAGTACTTC. It codes for CASSQELGANEQYF.

Regarding this clone: The sample contains more than one DNA sequence encoding this CDR3. The chain links TRBV2 to TRBJ2-3; D is uncertain. From germline, CDR1 is SNHLY and CDR2 FYNNEI. This CDR3 has 13 amino acids. The V gene lost 1 base and the J gene lost 3 bases, with 5 bases spanning the gap. In DNA, the CDR3 is TGTGCCAGCAGTGAAGTGGGGACAGATACGCAGTATTTT. This translates into CASSEVGTDTQYF.

Note on this clone: A much larger clonotype is one base distant, so this may be a read error. This chain's CDR3 is CASSPGLAGAETQYF. CDR3 nucleotides: TGTGCCAGCAGCCCGGGACTAGCGGGAGCAGAGACCCAGTACTTC. The chain uses TRBV7-2 and TRBJ2-5, with 14 positions matching TRBD2. This CDR3 is 15 amino acids long. The germline V gene encodes CDR1 SGHTA and CDR2 FQGNSA. V gave up 5 bases and J gave up 4 bases; unmatched junction bases: 3. Complete variable domain (other parts from reference TRBV7-2 and TRBJ2-5): GAGVSQSPSNKVTEKGKDVELRCDPISGHTALYWYRQSLGQGLEFLIYFQGNSAPDKSGLPSDRFSAERTGGSVSTLTIQRTQQEDSAVYLCASSPGLAGAETQYFGPGTRLLVL.

This clone was recorded a few times. The same CDR3 is also encoded by other DNA sequences in this sample. This sequence joins TRBV18 and TRBJ1-1; D is unclear. Germline CDR1 and CDR2: KGHSH and LQKENI. The CDR3 is made up of 13 amino acids. V was cut by 3 bases and J by 1 base, with 6 bases left in between. The DNA of the CDR3 is TGTGCCAGCTCACCTACAGAGAACACTGAAGCTTTCTTT. Translation gives CASSPTENTEAFF.

This clone was recorded a few times. The rearrangement links TRBV10-3 to TRBJ2-7; 9 nucleotides agree with TRBD1. Per germline, CDR1 ENHRY and CDR2 SYGVKD. The CDR3 covers 15 residues. Losses at the gene ends were 6 bases for V and 3 bases for J; bases not matched to a gene: 9. CDR3 protein: CAISSPPDRGYEQYF. The CDR3 DNA follows: TGTGCCATCAGCTCCCCCCCGGACAGGGGCTACGAGCAGTACTTC.

The J gene is TRBJ1-5, the V gene TRBV30; D is ambiguous. V was shortened by 4 bases and J by 4 bases, with 8 bases between the two germline ends. The CDR3 consists of 12 residues. The germline V gene has CDR1 GTSNPN and CDR2 SVGIG (reference sequence). The CDR3 is CAWKQDNQPQHF. The CDR3 DNA reads TGTGCCTGGAAGCAGGATAATCAGCCCCAGCATTTT.

The rearrangement joins TRBV29-1 to TRBJ1-3; D is ambiguous. V lost 2 bases and J lost 3, with 8 bases in between. Germline V gene lookup returns CDR1 SQVTM and CDR2 ANQGSEA. The CDR3 extends over 13 amino acids. The CDR3 sequence is CSVEYGFGNTIYF. CDR3 DNA: TGCAGCGTTGAATACGGGTTTGGAAACACCATATATTTT. The whole variable domain, filled in from reference TRBV29-1 and TRBJ1-3, reads SAVISQKPSRDICQRGTSLTIQCQVDSQVTMMFWYRQQPGQSLTLIATANQGSEATYESGFVIDKFPISRPNLTFSTLTVSNMSPEDSSIYLCSVEYGFGNTIYFGEGSWLTVV.

The V and J genes are TRBV7-9 and TRBJ2-1; perhaps TRBD2 as D (5 bases). Germline lookup yields CDR1 SEHNR and CDR2 FQNEAQ (reference sequence). This CDR3 contains 15 residues. V was pared by 4 bases and J by 8 bases, with 18 bases between. CDR3 nucleotide sequence: TGTGCCAGCAGCTCGAGGACTCTGAACCGAGATGAGCAGTTCTTC. Translation gives CASSSRTLNRDEQFF.

The gene calls are TRBV6-5 and TRBJ1-2; weak D call: TRBD1 (5 bases). CDR1 MNHEY and CDR2 SVGAGI come from the germline V gene. Trimming took 2 bases from V and 5 from J, leaving 9 bases between them. This CDR3 region has 13 residues. The CDR3 nucleotides read TGTGCCAGCAGTTACCTGCCAGGGTATGGCTACACCTTC. It specifies CASSYLPGYGYTF.

V and J are TRBV25-1 and TRBJ2-4, with D perhaps TRBD1 or TRBD2 (5 bases each). The CDR3 has 13 amino acids. Trimming left V 7 bases short and J 4 bases short, with 11 bases between. In germline, CDR1 is MGHDK, CDR2 SYGVNS. The CDR3 spells CASTTGGKNIQYF. CDR3 DNA: TGTGCCAGCACAACAGGCGGGAAAAACATTCAGTACTTC.

The gene calls are TRBV7-9 and TRBJ1-2; 7 bases fit TRBD1. The J segment lost 8 bases and the V segment lost 5 bases, leaving 20 bases of the junction unmatched. The CDR3 has 17 residues. CDR1 is SEHNR, CDR2 FQNEAQ, per germline (reference sequence). The CDR3 region is CASSLDPVGRGRGGYTF. DNA of the CDR3: TGTGCCAGCAGCCTCGATCCCGTGGGTAGGGGGCGAGGAGGCTACACCTTC.